The 27 T cell receptor beta chains given below trace back to one sample, sequenced in a study of T cell responses to AZD1222 COVID-19 vaccine. The data were produced by immunoSEQ multiplex PCR, yet TCRdb's version contains in-frame clones alone and is incomplete. The sample shows 90,000 to 150,000 clones, over 75% of them seen only once. This material consisted of peripheral blood, taken on day 0 of AZD1222 vaccination. The origin of the receptors is an adult in good health.

This clone was observed a handful of times. The genes are TRBV12-3 or TRBV12-4 and TRBJ2-7; no clear D. The length of the CDR3 is 12 residues. V dropped 8 bases and J dropped 3 bases, with 11 bases sitting between them. Written as DNA, the CDR3 is TGTGCCAGCGGTGACGGGTACTACGAGCAGTACTTC. Protein: CASGDGYYEQYF.

The chain employs TRBV4-1 and TRBJ2-3; no definite D call. The V and J ends lost 0 bases and 4 bases respectively, with 11 bases between them. The CDR3 has 15 amino acids. Looked up from germline, CDR1 is MGHRA and CDR2 is YSYEKL. This CDR3 is CASSQEGHAPDTQYF. DNA of the CDR3: TGCGCCAGCAGCCAAGAAGGGCATGCCCCAGATACGCAGTATTTT.

The chain is built from TRBV5-1 and TRBJ2-1, with TRBD2 matching 7 bases. Unmatched junction bases numbered 6, after V lost 0 bases and J lost 0 bases. Germline V gives CDR1 SGHRS, CDR2 YFSETQ. The CDR3 is made up of 17 amino acids. The CDR3 spells CASSLAAGGISYNEQFF. The CDR3 DNA reads TGCGCCAGCAGCTTGGCCGCCGGGGGGATCTCCTACAATGAGCAGTTCTTC.

CDR3 residues: CASSNLPGNTEAFF. The CDR3 DNA reads as TGTGCCAGTAGTAACCTCCCCGGGAACACTGAAGCTTTCTTT. This chain uses TRBV19 with TRBJ1-1, with D unresolved. The CDR3 has 14 amino acids. V lost 4 bases to trimming and J lost 1 base, with 10 bases between them. Germline lookup yields CDR1 LNHDA and CDR2 SQIVND (reference sequence). Combining the CDR3 with reference TRBV19 and TRBJ1-1 gives the whole variable domain DGGITQSPKYLFRKEGQNVTLSCEQNLNHDAMYWYRQDPGQGLRLIYYSQIVNDFQKGDIAEGYSVSREKKESFPLTVTSAQKNPTAFYLCASSNLPGNTEAFFGQGTRLTVV.

This chain uses TRBV5-6 with TRBJ2-1, with TRBD1 as a possible D gene (7 bases). Germline V CDR1 and CDR2: SGHDT, YYEEEE. Trimming shortened V by 3 bases and J by 10 bases, and 11 bases separated the two germline ends. This CDR3 is 12 amino acids long. This CDR3 is CASSYPGGEQFF. CDR3 nucleotides: TGTGCCAGCAGCTACCCAGGGGGGGAGCAGTTCTTC.

The chain uses TRBV6-5 and TRBJ2-5; 8 bases are shared with TRBD1. CDR1 and CDR2 (germline): MNHEY, SVGAGI. The junction had 10 bases not matched to a gene; V was cut back by 5 bases and J by 5 bases. This CDR3 contains 15 residues. The CDR3 loop is CASSRLTGDIETQYF. CDR3 sequence (DNA): TGTGCCAGCAGTCGACTGACAGGGGACATCGAGACCCAGTACTTC.

The J gene is TRBJ1-3, the V gene TRBV5-4, with D perhaps matching TRBD1 (5 bases). Trimming shortened V by 4 bases and J by 2 bases, and 10 bases separated the two germline ends. The CDR3 is made up of 14 amino acids. The germline V gene encodes CDR1 SGHNT and CDR2 YYREEE (reference sequence). Here the CDR3 DNA reads TGTGCCAGCAGCCCTCGGGACCCTGGAAACACCATATATTTT. Encoded protein: CASSPRDPGNTIYF. The whole variable domain, remainder taken from reference TRBV5-4 and TRBJ1-3, is ETGVTQSPTHLIKTRGQQVTLRCSSQSGHNTVSWYQQALGQGPQFIFQYYREEENGRGNFPPRFSGLQFPNYSSELNVNALELDDSALYLCASSPRDPGNTIYFGEGSWLTVV.

The rearrangement links TRBV11-2 to TRBJ1-1; D is unresolved. V dropped 7 bases and J dropped 0 bases, with 9 bases sitting between them. From germline, CDR1 is SGHAT and CDR2 FQNNGV. The CDR3 is 13 residues long. This chain's CDR3 is CASTTVMNTEAFF. The CDR3 DNA is TGTGCCAGCACCACAGTCATGAACACTGAAGCTTTCTTT.

The J gene is TRBJ1-2, the V gene TRBV10-1; 7 bases fit TRBD1. The junction had 5 bases not matched to a gene; V was cut back by 2 bases and J by 5 bases. The CDR3 spans 14 residues. Germline-derived CDR1 and CDR2 are WNHNN and SYGVQD (reference sequence). CDR3 in amino acids: CASSEADRDYGYTF. As DNA, the CDR3 is TGCGCCAGCAGTGAGGCCGACAGGGATTATGGCTACACCTTC.

The rearrangement joins TRBV19 to TRBJ1-6; no reliable D call. From germline, CDR1 is LNHDA and CDR2 SQIVND (reference sequence). The CDR3 is made up of 12 amino acids. Trimming took 5 bases from V and 11 from J, leaving 10 bases between them. The CDR3 sequence: CASSSSSTPLHF. The CDR3 region has the DNA TGTGCCAGTAGTTCCTCCTCGACACCCCTCCACTTT.

V usage is TRBV7-2 and J usage is TRBJ1-3, with D possibly TRBD1 on 5 matching bases. Germline CDR1 is SGHTA and CDR2 is FQGNSA. Deletions cut 0 bases from V and 2 bases from J, with 8 bases between. The CDR3 length is 15 residues. Here the CDR3 reads CASSLAQGAGNTIYF. The CDR3 region has the DNA TGTGCCAGCAGCTTAGCGCAAGGGGCTGGAAACACCATATATTTT.

The chain joins TRBV20-1 to TRBJ2-7; D ambiguous. The CDR3 length is 11 residues. The V end was cut by 0 bases, the J end by 7 bases, with 7 bases between. The germline CDR1 and CDR2 sequences are DFQATT and SNEGSKA (reference sequence). CDR3 bases: TGCAGTGCTAGAGATAGCTGGGAGCAGTACTTC. Its protein product is CSARDSWEQYF.

The chain employs TRBV4-1 and TRBJ2-5; TRBD2 agrees at 12 bases. V was clipped by 1 base and J by 4 bases; unmatched bases: 4. Germline assignment: CDR1 MGHRA and CDR2 YSYEKL. There are 16 residues in the CDR3. The CDR3 sequence is CASSQVGTSGRETQYF. CDR3 nucleotides: TGCGCCAGCAGCCAAGTCGGGACTAGCGGGCGAGAGACCCAGTACTTC.

The chain recombines TRBV7-2 with TRBJ1-1; 9 bases are shared with TRBD1. Germline V CDR1 and CDR2: SGHTA, FQGNSA. V trimming: 5 bases; J trimming: 4 bases; junction bases outside the gene matches: 8. The CDR3 sequence is 15 residues long. The CDR3 DNA is TGTGCCAGCAGCCCGGGACAGGGTAGAAGCACTGAAGCTTTCTTT. Translating gives CASSPGQGRSTEAFF.

This clone was seen just once. The chain recombines TRBV6-6 with TRBJ1-1, with D uncertain. Germline V gives CDR1 MNHNY, CDR2 SVGAGI (reference sequence). This CDR3 is 12 amino acids long. The germline V and J ends were trimmed by 6 bases and 4 bases, with 9 bases remaining between them. CDR3 nucleotides: TGTGCCAGCAGACCGGAGTTCACTGAAGCTTTCTTT. It encodes CASRPEFTEAFF.

The genes are TRBV6-6 and TRBJ1-2; D is undetermined. V was trimmed by 0 bases and J by 2 bases, leaving 4 bases between them. The CDR3 sequence is 13 residues long. Germline lookup yields CDR1 MNHNY and CDR2 SVGAGI (reference sequence). CDR3 protein: CASSYSDNYGYTF. Written as DNA, the CDR3 is TGTGCCAGCAGTTACTCGGACAACTATGGCTACACCTTC.

The rearrangement uses TRBV4-1 and TRBJ1-1; 7 positions agree with TRBD1. This CDR3 region has 15 residues. Germline V gene sequence: CDR1 MGHRA, CDR2 YSYEKL. V shed 0 bases and J 3 bases; nucleotides not matched to a gene: 4. The CDR3, as DNA: TGCGCCAGCAGCCAAGAGACAGGGCGGTACACTGAAGCTTTCTTT. Encoded protein: CASSQETGRYTEAFF.

This clone was found once. This chain joins TRBV2 and TRBJ1-1; D gene uncertain. Trimming left V 2 bases short and J 1 base short, with 5 bases between. The CDR3 has 13 amino acids. Germline V CDR1 and CDR2: SNHLY, FYNNEI. The CDR3 DNA sequence: TGTGCCAGCAGTGAACTCGAGAACACTGAAGCTTTCTTT. Its protein is CASSELENTEAFF.

In nucleotides, the CDR3 is TGTGCCAGCAGAAACAACAGGGGCGTCAACACTGAAGCTTTCTTT. It codes for CASRNNRGVNTEAFF. V gene TRBV6-5 combines with J gene TRBJ1-1; the match to TRBD1 covers 7 bases. Germline assignment: CDR1 MNHEY and CDR2 SVGAGI. This CDR3 comprises 15 residues. V was pared by 6 bases and J by 2 bases, with 9 bases of the junction left unmatched.

The V and J genes are TRBV5-8 and TRBJ2-3; possible D gene TRBD2, 7 bases. V lost 4 bases and J 6 bases, leaving 18 bases between the germline ends. The CDR3 runs to 15 residues. Germline V lookup: CDR1 SGHTS, CDR2 YDEGEE. The CDR3 region has the DNA TGTGCCAGCAGCGACCCTCGGGGGGCCGGGGATACGCAGTATTTT. It codes for CASSDPRGAGDTQYF.

V gene TRBV9 combines with J gene TRBJ1-1; D unresolved. The CDR3 extends over 13 amino acids. CDR1 and CDR2 (germline): SGDLS, YYNGEE. The V gene lost 4 bases and the J gene lost 5 bases, with 12 bases spanning the gap. Here the CDR3 reads CASSLPPSTEAFF. CDR3 sequence (DNA): TGTGCCAGCAGCCTACCCCCATCGACTGAAGCTTTCTTT. Complete variable domain (other parts from reference TRBV9 and TRBJ1-1): DSGVTQTPKHLITATGQRVTLRCSPRSGDLSVYWYQQSLDQGLQFLIQYYNGEERAKGNILERFSAQQFPDLHSELNLSSLELGDSALYFCASSLPPSTEAFFGQGTRLTVV.

This clone was observed a single time. The V call is TRBV18, the J call TRBJ1-5; maybe TRBD1 (5 bases). V was clipped by 4 bases and J by 2 bases, with 15 bases between them. CDR1 and CDR2 (germline): KGHSH, LQKENI. The CDR3 totals 16 residues. The CDR3 DNA sequence: TGTGCCAGCTCACTAACGGGGACTAGCGGCAATCAGCCCCAGCATTTT. It is translated as CASSLTGTSGNQPQHF.

This clone was recorded once. This rearrangement joins TRBV4-1 to TRBJ2-2; 9 bases are shared with TRBD1. This CDR3 contains 16 residues. Germline CDR1 MGHRA, CDR2 YSYEKL. J gave up 3 bases and V 2 bases, and 4 bases lay outside the gene matches. Here the CDR3 reads CASSQLTGGYTGELFF. Here the CDR3 DNA reads TGCGCCAGCAGCCAACTGACAGGGGGTTACACCGGGGAGCTGTTTTTT.

This clone appeared once. The CDR3 sequence is CASTGVGEKLFF. The CDR3 DNA follows: TGTGCCAGCACTGGGGTGGGCGAAAAACTGTTTTTT. This sequence joins TRBV6-6 and TRBJ1-4; D not certain. This CDR3 is 12 amino acids long. The V gene's germline CDR1 is MNHNY and CDR2 SVGAGI (reference sequence). V gave up 7 bases and J gave up 8 bases, with 11 bases separating them.

The rearrangement joins TRBV5-1 to TRBJ2-7, with 12 nucleotides matching TRBD2. This CDR3 contains 14 residues. Germline CDR1 is SGHRS and CDR2 is YFSETQ. V was pared by 5 bases and J by 7 bases, with 7 bases of the junction left unmatched. CDR3 nucleotides: TGCGCCAGCAGAAGGCTAGCGGGGGGGAGTGAGCAGTACTTC. This encodes CASRRLAGGSEQYF.

Here the CDR3 reads CASSFGTTTGEAFF. CDR3 coding DNA: TGTGCCAGCAGCTTTGGGACAACAACTGGTGAAGCTTTCTTT. The chain combines TRBV11-2 with TRBJ1-1; a possible D gene is TRBD1 (6 bases). The CDR3 contains 14 residues. Trimming left V 3 bases short and J 7 bases short, with 15 bases between. Looked up from germline, CDR1 is SGHAT and CDR2 is FQNNGV.

The sample holds a few counts of this clone. This chain joins TRBV6-4 and TRBJ1-1, with D possibly TRBD1 on 5 matching bases. Germline-derived CDR1 and CDR2 are MRHNA and SNTAGT. Trimming pared 6 bases from V and 4 bases from J, leaving 15 bases between. This CDR3 spans 14 amino acids. CDR3 sequence: CASRDTSRATEAFF. CDR3 sequence (DNA): TGTGCCAGCAGGGACACCTCCCGGGCCACTGAAGCTTTCTTT.